These 2 T cell receptor beta chains were sequenced from one sample in a study of CXCR3-negative and CXCR3-positive naive CD8 T cells. UMI-labeled TRB cDNA libraries were prepared by 5' RACE. TCRdb re-called the 5' RACE reads and gives one entry per CDR3 protein, without DNA. This sample's clone table lists 50,000 to 65,000 distinct CDR3 sequences. Sequenced input: memory CD8+ T cells from blood. These receptors were taken from a human donor in good health. Some clones in this sample may be carry-over from other donors' samples.

The V gene is TRBV20-1, the J gene TRBJ1-2. From germline, CDR1 is DFQATT and CDR2 SNEGSKA (reference sequence). This CDR3 has 16 amino acids. This CDR3 is CSARDYVTDDNYGYTF.

The chain has TRBV29-1 and TRBJ1-2. This CDR3 region has 13 residues. CDR1 SQVTM and CDR2 ANQGSEA come from the germline V gene. The CDR3 protein is CSVYFGLNYGYTF. Supplemented by reference TRBV29-1 and TRBJ1-2, the full variable domain reads SAVISQKPSRDICQRGTSLTIQCQVDSQVTMMFWYRQQPGQSLTLIATANQGSEATYESGFVIDKFPISRPNLTFSTLTVSNMSPEDSSIYLCSVYFGLNYGYTFGSGTRLTVV.